The 8 T cell receptor beta chains given below trace back to one sample, sequenced in a study of T cells after yellow fever vaccination. One entry per CDR3 protein, called by TCRdb with MiXCR from the 5' RACE reads. The data show some 350,000 distinct CDR3 sequences, about 9.9% seen once. The sequences come from PBMCs, collected on the day of the first yellow fever vaccination. These receptors were obtained from a man aged 18 to 29 who received the YFV17D yellow fever vaccine.

This clonotype came up many times. The chain couples TRBV7-2 to TRBJ1-5; no firm D call. With 5 bases removed from V and 4 bases from J, the gap between germline ends came to 9 bases. CDR1 SGHTA and CDR2 FQGNSA come from the germline V gene. The CDR3 is 13 residues long. CDR3 nucleotide sequence: TGTGCCAGCAGCCCGCAGGAGAATCAGCCCCAGCATTTT. It encodes CASSPQENQPQHF.

This clonotype was seen repeatedly, ten times or more. The J gene is TRBJ2-1, the V gene TRBV4-3; D might be TRBD1 (6 bases). Trimming took 6 bases from V and 4 from J, leaving 10 bases between them. The CDR3 length is 13 residues. Germline V gene data show CDR1 as LGHNA and CDR2 as YSLEER. CDR3 DNA: TGCGCCAGCAGGGGACAAAGTTACAATGAGCAGTTCTTC. This sequence encodes CASRGQSYNEQFF.

This clonotype has only a few counts. The gene calls are TRBV5-1 and TRBJ2-2; D remains ambiguous. Germline values: CDR1 SGHRS, CDR2 YFSETQ. CDR3 length equals 15 residues. The V and J ends lost 0 bases and 5 bases respectively, with 11 bases between them. The CDR3 region is CASSLAAEQTGELFF. The CDR3 nucleotides read TGCGCCAGCAGCTTGGCCGCAGAACAGACCGGGGAGCTGTTTTTT. Full variable domain (missing parts from reference TRBV5-1 and TRBJ2-2): KAGVTQTPRYLIKTRGQQVTLSCSPISGHRSVSWYQQTPGQGLQFLFEYFSETQRNKGNFPGRFSGRQFSNSRSEMNVSTLELGDSALYLCASSLAAEQTGELFFGEGSRLTVL.

The rearrangement links TRBV7-9 to TRBJ2-5; 7 bases agree with TRBD1. Germline lookup yields CDR1 SEHNR and CDR2 FQNEAQ (reference sequence). The trim removed 5 bases at V and 6 bases at J, leaving 6 bases unmatched. CDR3 length: 13 residues. The CDR3 region has the DNA TGTGCCAGCAGCACACAGGGGTCGAAGACCCAGTACTTC. The encoded protein is CASSTQGSKTQYF.

This rearrangement joins TRBV5-1 to TRBJ2-2; 8 bases fit TRBD2. With V trimmed by 2 bases and J by 6 bases, 9 bases remained unmatched. Germline V gives CDR1 SGHRS, CDR2 YFSETQ. The CDR3 extends over 16 amino acids. The DNA of the CDR3 is TGCGCCAGCAGCTTAAACGAAGGCGGGGGGTCCGGGGAGCTGTTTTTT. It is translated as CASSLNEGGGSGELFF.

At least ten counts were recorded for this clonotype. The rearrangement links TRBV7-9 to TRBJ1-1; TRBD1 is a possible D gene (6 bases). The CDR3 extends over 15 amino acids. Germline V gene lookup returns CDR1 SEHNR and CDR2 FQNEAQ (reference sequence). Between the trimmed V and J ends, which lost 0 bases and 2 bases, there was a span of 10 bases. The CDR3 nucleotides are TGTGCCAGCAGCTTAGCGCCGGGGGGCAACACTGAAGCTTTCTTT. Translating it yields CASSLAPGGNTEAFF.

This sequence joins TRBV11-2 and TRBJ2-5, with D perhaps matching TRBD1 (5 bases). V lost 1 base and J 1 base, leaving 13 bases between the germline ends. Per germline, CDR1 SGHAT and CDR2 FQNNGV. The CDR3 sequence is 16 residues long. The CDR3 loop is CASSLVDSFLQETQYF. The CDR3 bases are TGTGCCAGCAGCTTAGTAGACAGCTTTCTCCAAGAGACCCAGTACTTC.

This clonotype was seen at least ten times. This sequence joins TRBV6-2 or TRBV6-3 and TRBJ1-1; D is unclear. In germline, CDR1 is MNHEY, CDR2 SVGEGT. CDR3 length: 16 amino acids. V was cut by 1 base and J by 0 bases, with 12 bases left in between. The CDR3 here is CASSYYTRRVNTEAFF. The CDR3 DNA sequence: TGTGCCAGCAGTTACTACACCCGACGGGTGAACACTGAAGCTTTCTTT.